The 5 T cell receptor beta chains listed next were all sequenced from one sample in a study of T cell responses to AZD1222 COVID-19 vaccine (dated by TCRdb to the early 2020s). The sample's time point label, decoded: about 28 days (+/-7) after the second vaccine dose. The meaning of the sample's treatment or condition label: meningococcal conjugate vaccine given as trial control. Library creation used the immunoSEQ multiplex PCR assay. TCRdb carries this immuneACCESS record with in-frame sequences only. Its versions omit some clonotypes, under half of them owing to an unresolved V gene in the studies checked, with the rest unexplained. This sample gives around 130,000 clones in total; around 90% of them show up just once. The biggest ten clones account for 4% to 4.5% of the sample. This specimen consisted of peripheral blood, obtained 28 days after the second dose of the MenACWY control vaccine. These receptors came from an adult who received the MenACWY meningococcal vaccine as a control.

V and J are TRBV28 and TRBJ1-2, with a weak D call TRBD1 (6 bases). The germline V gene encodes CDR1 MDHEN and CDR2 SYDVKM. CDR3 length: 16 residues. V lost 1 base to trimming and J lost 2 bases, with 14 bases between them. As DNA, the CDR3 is TGTGCCAGCAGTTTATTCCAGGGACAAACAAACTATGGCTACACCTTC. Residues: CASSLFQGQTNYGYTF.

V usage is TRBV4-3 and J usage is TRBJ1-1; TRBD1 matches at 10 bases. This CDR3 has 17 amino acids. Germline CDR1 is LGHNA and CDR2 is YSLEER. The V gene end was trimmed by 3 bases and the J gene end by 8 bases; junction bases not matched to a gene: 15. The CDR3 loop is CASSHQDRGREGHEAFF. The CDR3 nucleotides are TGCGCCAGCAGCCATCAAGACAGGGGGCGCGAAGGTCACGAAGCTTTCTTT.

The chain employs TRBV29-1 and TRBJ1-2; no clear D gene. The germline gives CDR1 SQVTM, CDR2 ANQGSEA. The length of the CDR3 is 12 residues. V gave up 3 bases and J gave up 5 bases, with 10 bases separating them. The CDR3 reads CSVDRRDYGYTF. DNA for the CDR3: TGCAGCGTTGACCGAAGGGATTATGGCTACACCTTC. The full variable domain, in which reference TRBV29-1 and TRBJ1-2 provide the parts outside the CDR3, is SAVISQKPSRDICQRGTSLTIQCQVDSQVTMMFWYRQQPGQSLTLIATANQGSEATYESGFVIDKFPISRPNLTFSTLTVSNMSPEDSSIYLCSVDRRDYGYTFGSGTRLTVV.

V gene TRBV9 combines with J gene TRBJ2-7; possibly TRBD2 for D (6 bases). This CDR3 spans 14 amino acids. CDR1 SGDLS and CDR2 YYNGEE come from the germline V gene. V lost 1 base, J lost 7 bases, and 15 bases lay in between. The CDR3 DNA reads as TGTGCCAGCAGCGTAACGGGAGACGCAAGAGAGCAGTACTTC. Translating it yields CASSVTGDAREQYF.

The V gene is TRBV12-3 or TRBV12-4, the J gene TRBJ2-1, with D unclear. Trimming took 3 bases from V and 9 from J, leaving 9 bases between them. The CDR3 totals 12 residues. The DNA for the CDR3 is TGTGCCAGCAGTTTTCTCTCTCGTGAGCAGTTCTTC. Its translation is CASSFLSREQFF.